These 11 T cell receptor beta chains share one sample of origin, sequenced in a study of metastatic and nonmetastatic thyroid tumors. All patients were treatment-naive before thyroid surgery. TCRdb re-analyzed the PCR reads through MiXCR. This table has around 45,000 clones, less than 20% appearing once. Sequencing was performed on blood. These receptors came from a female donor with papillary thyroid cancer or a benign thyroid nodule (not recorded which). Some clones in this sample may be carry-over from other donors' samples.

The rearrangement joins TRBV11-2 to TRBJ1-4, with D uncertain. CDR1 and CDR2 (germline): SGHAT, FQNNGV. The V end was cut by 6 bases, the J end by 3 bases, with 14 bases between. This CDR3 is 15 amino acids long. In DNA form, the CDR3 reads TGTGCCAGCAGGCCCACAAGCGAACCTAATGAAAAACTGTTTTTT. Translating it yields CASRPTSEPNEKLFF.

On this clone: Mismatch with germline at one junction end may stem from a read error. Other DNA sequences in the same sample also yield this CDR3. The rearrangement links TRBV24-1 to TRBJ2-1; no reliable D call. CDR1 is KGHDR and CDR2 is SFDVKD in the germline V gene. The CDR3 has 14 amino acids. For the CDR3, the DNA is TGTGCTACCAGTGATTGGCAAAACTACAATGAGCAGTTCTTC. As protein: CATSDWQNYNEQFF.

The rearrangement links TRBV11-3 to TRBJ2-1, with D possibly TRBD2 on 6 matching bases. Germline lookup yields CDR1 SGHNT and CDR2 YENEEA. This CDR3 spans 14 amino acids. Trimming left V 5 bases short and J 7 bases short, with 15 bases between. The CDR3 region is CASSLWDSWNEQFF. DNA for the CDR3: TGTGCCAGCAGCCTATGGGACTCGTGGAATGAGCAGTTCTTC.

This clone was observed at least ten times. This chain uses TRBV10-3 with TRBJ1-5, with TRBD1 identical over 12 bases. Germline assignment: CDR1 ENHRY and CDR2 SYGVKD. There are 15 residues in the CDR3. Trimming took 10 bases from V and 7 from J; bases not matched to a gene: 11. The CDR3 protein is CATSEGTGGRQPQHF. The CDR3 nucleotides read TGTGCCACCTCCGAAGGGACAGGGGGCAGGCAGCCCCAGCATTTT.

The J gene is TRBJ2-7, the V gene TRBV27; no clear D gene. V lost 5 bases and J lost 3, with 14 bases in between. The CDR3 has 14 amino acids. CDR1 and CDR2 (germline): MNHEY, SMNVEV (reference sequence). In DNA, the CDR3 is TGTGCCAGCAGTCCATTGGGCAGGTTCTACGAGCAGTACTTC. Its translation is CASSPLGRFYEQYF.

This clone has a count of ten or more. The sample contains more than one DNA sequence encoding this CDR3. The chain joins TRBV19 to TRBJ1-1; tentatively, D is TRBD1 (5 bases). V lost 5 bases, J lost 4 bases, and 11 bases lay in between. The CDR3 has 13 residues. The germline gives CDR1 LNHDA, CDR2 SQIVND (reference sequence). As DNA, the CDR3 is TGTGCCAGTAGTCTCTGGGGGGGCACTGAAGCTTTCTTT. This sequence encodes CASSLWGGTEAFF.

This clone occurred many times. The chain recombines TRBV5-4 with TRBJ2-3; the match to TRBD2 covers 13 bases. From germline, CDR1 is SGHNT and CDR2 YYREEE (reference sequence). V lost 4 bases and J lost 6; bases outside the gene matches: 11. This CDR3 has 17 residues. The CDR3 nucleotides are TGTGCCAGCAGCATCGACGGACTAGCGGGAGTAATGGATACGCAGTATTTT. It codes for CASSIDGLAGVMDTQYF.

This clone was recorded many times. The chain employs TRBV30 and TRBJ1-5, with 8 bases identical to TRBD1. Germline V CDR1 and CDR2: GTSNPN, SVGIG (reference sequence). CDR3 length: 15 residues. Germline trimming cut 2 bases from V and 6 bases from J; bases unmatched to any gene: 9. The CDR3 here is CAWSRGTGQSQPQHF. The CDR3, as DNA: TGTGCCTGGAGTAGAGGGACAGGTCAGAGTCAGCCCCAGCATTTT.

This clone was seen ten or more times. This rearrangement joins TRBV7-9 to TRBJ2-7; TRBD1 matches at 7 bases. This CDR3 is 15 amino acids long. Unmatched junction bases numbered 11, after V lost 5 bases and J lost 4 bases. Germline V gene sequence: CDR1 SEHNR, CDR2 FQNEAQ (reference sequence). The CDR3 sequence: CASSPLTGFGYEQYF. CDR3 nucleotide sequence: TGTGCCAGCAGCCCTCTGACAGGGTTTGGTTACGAGCAGTACTTC.

This clone was detected only a few times. V is TRBV10-1 and J is TRBJ2-5; D may be TRBD1 (6 bases). V was clipped by 9 bases and J by 5 bases, with 16 bases between them. The length of the CDR3 is 13 residues. Germline CDR1 reads WNHNN; CDR2 reads SYGVQD (reference sequence). The CDR3 spells CASSEGQGETQYF. The CDR3 DNA is TGCGCCAGTAGCGAGGGGCAGGGGGAGACCCAGTACTTC.

The sample holds many counts of this clone. The rearrangement links TRBV29-1 to TRBJ2-7; TRBD1 agrees at 8 bases. Trimming took 4 bases from V and 6 from J; bases not matched to a gene: 8. There are 13 residues in the CDR3. Germline CDR1 is SQVTM and CDR2 is ANQGSEA. The CDR3: CSVVGTGGAEQYF. The CDR3 DNA reads as TGCAGCGTTGTTGGAACAGGGGGTGCCGAGCAGTACTTC.